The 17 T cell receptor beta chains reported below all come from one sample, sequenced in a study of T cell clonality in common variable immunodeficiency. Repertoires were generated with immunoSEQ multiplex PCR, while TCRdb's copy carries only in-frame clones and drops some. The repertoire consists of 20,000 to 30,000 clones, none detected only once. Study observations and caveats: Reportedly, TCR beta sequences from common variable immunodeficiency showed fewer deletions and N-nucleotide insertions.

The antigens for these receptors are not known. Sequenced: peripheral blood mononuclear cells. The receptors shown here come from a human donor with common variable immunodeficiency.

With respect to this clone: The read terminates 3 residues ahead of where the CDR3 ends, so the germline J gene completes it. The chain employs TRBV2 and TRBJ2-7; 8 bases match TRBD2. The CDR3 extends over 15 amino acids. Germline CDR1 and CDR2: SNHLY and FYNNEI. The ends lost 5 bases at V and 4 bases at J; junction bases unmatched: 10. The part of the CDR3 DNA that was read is TGTGCCAGCAGTCTCGTGGCGGGGGGCCTTTACGAG. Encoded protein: CASSLVAGGLYE. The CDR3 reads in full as CASSLVAGGLYEQYF.

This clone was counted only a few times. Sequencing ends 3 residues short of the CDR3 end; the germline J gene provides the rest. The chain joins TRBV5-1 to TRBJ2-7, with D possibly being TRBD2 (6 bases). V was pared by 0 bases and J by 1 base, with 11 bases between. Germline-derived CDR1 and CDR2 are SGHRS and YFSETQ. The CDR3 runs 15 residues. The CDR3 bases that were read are TGCGCCAGCAGCTTGGTTAGCGGAAGTTCCTACGAG. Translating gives CASSLVSGSSYE. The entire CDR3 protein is CASSLVSGSSYEQYF.

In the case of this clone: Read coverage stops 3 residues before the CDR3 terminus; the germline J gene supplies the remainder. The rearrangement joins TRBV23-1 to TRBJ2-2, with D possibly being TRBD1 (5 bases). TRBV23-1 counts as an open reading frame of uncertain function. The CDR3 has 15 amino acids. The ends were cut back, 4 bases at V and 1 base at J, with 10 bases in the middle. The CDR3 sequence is CASSLSGQNTGELFF. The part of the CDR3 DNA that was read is TGCGCCAGCAGTCTGTCCGGACAGAACACCGGGGAG.

The CDR3 loop is CASSRGDFNSPLHF. CDR3 DNA, as far as it was read: TGCGCCAGCAGCCGTGGCGACTTTAATTCACCC. The V gene is TRBV5-1, the J gene TRBJ1-6; the D is unclear. The read falls 3 residues short of the CDR3 end, and the missing part is taken from the germline J gene. Germline V gene data show CDR1 as SGHRS and CDR2 as YFSETQ. Trimming cost V 4 bases and J 6 bases, with 11 bases left between them. This CDR3 has 14 amino acids.

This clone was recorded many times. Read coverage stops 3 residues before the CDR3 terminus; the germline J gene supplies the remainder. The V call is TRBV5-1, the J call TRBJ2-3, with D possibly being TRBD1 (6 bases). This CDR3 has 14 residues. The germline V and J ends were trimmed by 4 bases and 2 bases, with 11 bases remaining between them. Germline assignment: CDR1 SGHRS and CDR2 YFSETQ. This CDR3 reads CASSLGADTDTQYF. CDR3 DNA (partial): TGCGCCAGCAGCCTGGGGGCTGACACAGATACG.

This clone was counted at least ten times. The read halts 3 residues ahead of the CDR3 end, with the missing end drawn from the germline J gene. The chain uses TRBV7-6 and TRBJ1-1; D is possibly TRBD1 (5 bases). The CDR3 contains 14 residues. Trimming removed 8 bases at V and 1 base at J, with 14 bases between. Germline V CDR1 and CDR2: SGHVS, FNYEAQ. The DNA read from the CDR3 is TGTGCCAGCCGAATGGGGCAGGGGAACACTGAA. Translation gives CASRMGQGNTE. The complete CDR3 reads CASRMGQGNTEAFF.

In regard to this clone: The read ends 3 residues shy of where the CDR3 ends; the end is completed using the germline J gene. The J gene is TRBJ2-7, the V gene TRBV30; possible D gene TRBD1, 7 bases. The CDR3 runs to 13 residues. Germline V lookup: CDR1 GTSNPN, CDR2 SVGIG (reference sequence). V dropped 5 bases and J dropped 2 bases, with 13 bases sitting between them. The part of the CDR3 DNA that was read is TGTGCCTGGGCACAGGGGAGGACCTACGAG. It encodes CAWAQGRTYE. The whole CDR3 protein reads CAWAQGRTYEQYF.

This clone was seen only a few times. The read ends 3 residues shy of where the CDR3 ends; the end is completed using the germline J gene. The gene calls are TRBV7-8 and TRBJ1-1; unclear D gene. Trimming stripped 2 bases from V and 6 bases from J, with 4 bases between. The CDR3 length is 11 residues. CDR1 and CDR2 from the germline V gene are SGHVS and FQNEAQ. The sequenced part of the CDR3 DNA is TGTGCCAGCAGCTTACGGGCTGAA. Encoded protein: CASSLRAE. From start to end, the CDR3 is CASSLRAEAFF.

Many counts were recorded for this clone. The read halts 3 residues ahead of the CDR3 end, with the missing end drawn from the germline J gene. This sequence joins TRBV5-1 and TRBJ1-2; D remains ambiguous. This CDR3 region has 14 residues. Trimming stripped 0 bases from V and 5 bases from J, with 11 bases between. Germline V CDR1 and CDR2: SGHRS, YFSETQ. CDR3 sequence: CASSLDSAGYGYTF. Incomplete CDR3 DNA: TGCGCCAGCAGCTTGGATTCGGCAGGATATGGC.

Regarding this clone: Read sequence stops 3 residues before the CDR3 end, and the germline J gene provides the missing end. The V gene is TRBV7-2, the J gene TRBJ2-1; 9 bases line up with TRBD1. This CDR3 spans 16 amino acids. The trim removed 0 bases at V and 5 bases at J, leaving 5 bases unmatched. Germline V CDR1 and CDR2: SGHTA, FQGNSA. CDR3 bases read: TGTGCCAGCAGCTTAGCACCGGGACAGGGCCACAATGAG. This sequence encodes CASSLAPGQGHNE. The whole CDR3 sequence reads CASSLAPGQGHNEQFF.

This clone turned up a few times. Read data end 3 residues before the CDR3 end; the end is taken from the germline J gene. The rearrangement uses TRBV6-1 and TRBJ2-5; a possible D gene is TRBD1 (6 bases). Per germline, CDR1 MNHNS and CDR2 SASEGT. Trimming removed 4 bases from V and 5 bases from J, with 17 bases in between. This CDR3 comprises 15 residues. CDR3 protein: CASSGGPTRGETQYF. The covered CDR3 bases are TGTGCCAGCAGTGGAGGACCAACGAGGGGGGAGACC.

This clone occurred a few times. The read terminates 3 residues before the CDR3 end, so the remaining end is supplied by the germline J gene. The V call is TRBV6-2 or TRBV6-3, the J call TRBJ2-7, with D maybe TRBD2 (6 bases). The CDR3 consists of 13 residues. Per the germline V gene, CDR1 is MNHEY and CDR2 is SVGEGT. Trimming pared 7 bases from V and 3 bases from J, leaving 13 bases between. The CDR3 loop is CASTNGGYYEQYF. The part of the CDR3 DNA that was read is TGTGCCAGCACCAACGGAGGGTACTACGAG.

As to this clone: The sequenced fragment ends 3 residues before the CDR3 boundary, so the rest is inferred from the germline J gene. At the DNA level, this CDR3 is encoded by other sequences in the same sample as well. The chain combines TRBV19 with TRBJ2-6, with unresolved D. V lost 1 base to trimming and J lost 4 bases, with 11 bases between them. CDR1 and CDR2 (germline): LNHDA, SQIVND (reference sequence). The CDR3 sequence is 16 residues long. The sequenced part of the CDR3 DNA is TGTGCCAGTAGTATAGTATGGGCCCCGGGGGCCAACGTC. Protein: CASSIVWAPGANV. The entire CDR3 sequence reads CASSIVWAPGANVLTF.

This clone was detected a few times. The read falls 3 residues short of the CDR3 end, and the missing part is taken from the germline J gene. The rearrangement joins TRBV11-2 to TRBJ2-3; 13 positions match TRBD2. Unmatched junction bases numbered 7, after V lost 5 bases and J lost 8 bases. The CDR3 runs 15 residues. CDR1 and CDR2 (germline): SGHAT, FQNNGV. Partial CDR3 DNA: TGTGCCAGCAGCAGATCGGGACTAGCGGGGATTACG. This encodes CASSRSGLAGIT. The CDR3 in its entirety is CASSRSGLAGITQYF.

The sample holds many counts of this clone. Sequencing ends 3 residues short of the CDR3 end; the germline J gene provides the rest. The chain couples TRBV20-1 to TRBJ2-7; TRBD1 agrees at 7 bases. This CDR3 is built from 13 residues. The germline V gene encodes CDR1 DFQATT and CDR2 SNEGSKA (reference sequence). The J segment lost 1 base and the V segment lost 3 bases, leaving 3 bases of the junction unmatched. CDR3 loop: CSARTGLSYEQYF. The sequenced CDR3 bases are TGCAGTGCTAGGACAGGGTTATCCTACGAG.

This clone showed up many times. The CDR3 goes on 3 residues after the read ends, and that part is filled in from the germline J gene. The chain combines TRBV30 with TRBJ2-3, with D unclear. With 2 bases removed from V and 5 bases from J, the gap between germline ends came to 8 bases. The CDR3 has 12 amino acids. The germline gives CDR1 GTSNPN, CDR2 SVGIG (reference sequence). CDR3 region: CAWSWSGDTQYF. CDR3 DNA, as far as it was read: TGTGCCTGGAGTTGGTCGGGAGATACG.

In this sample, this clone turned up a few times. The CDR3 loop is CASSTDRGLATDTQYF. The DNA read from the CDR3 is TGCGCCAGCAGCACGGACAGGGGGCTAGCGACAGATACG. The chain recombines TRBV5-1 with TRBJ2-3; 11 bases are shared with TRBD1. The read finishes 3 residues shy of the CDR3 end, and the germline J gene is used to complete it. Germline V gives CDR1 SGHRS, CDR2 YFSETQ. The CDR3 runs 16 residues. J lost 3 bases, V lost 4 bases, and 7 bases had no gene match.